Listed below are T cell receptor beta chains from one sample, sequenced in a study of post-analysis software for immune sequencing data. TCRdb used MiXCR to reprocess the PCR reads, holding one entry per CDR3 protein. The data show approximately 160,000 distinct CDR3 sequences, 30% seen once. Sequencing was performed on blood. These receptors were collected from a girl aged 5 to 17 with multiple sclerosis. CDR3s include the opening cysteine and the closing phenylalanine or tryptophan. The D gene is left open where the match is weak. Size is stated for part of the rows, as once, few or many counts, or as a class when the clone is expanded.

.,TRBJ1-6,.,TRBV6-6,TGTGCCAGCAGTTACTCCCACCCAGATAATTCACCCCTCCACTTT,CASSYSHPDNSPLHF
few,TRBJ1-5,.,TRBV29-1,TGCAGCGTTGAGACAGATAGCAATCAGCCCCAGCATTTT,CSVETDSNQPQHF
many,TRBJ2-5,TRBD2,TRBV5-5,TGTGCCAGCAGCTTGTGGTGGGGTGGCGGGAGGACCCAAGAGACCCAGTACTTC,CASSLWWGGGRTQETQYF
.,TRBJ2-2,TRBD2,TRBV28,TGTGCCAGCAGTCCAAGCGGGAGTGGCACCGGGGAGCTGTTTTTT,CASSPSGSGTGELFF
.,TRBJ2-7,.,TRBV20-1,TGCAGTGCTAGAGGGGGGGTGGCGGCCTACGAGCAGTACTTC,CSARGGVAAYEQYF
.,TRBJ2-7,.,TRBV12-3/TRBV12-4,TGTGCCAGCAGTTATAACGGGGGGCTTTCCGAGCAGTACTTC,CASSYNGGLSEQYF
many,TRBJ1-4,.,TRBV5-5,TGTGCCAGCAGCTCTGATGAAAAACTGTTTTTT,CASSSDEKLFF
many,TRBJ2-5,.,TRBV20-1,TGCAGTGCTACGGAGAACGGGGAGACCCAGTACTTC,CSATENGETQYF
.,TRBJ1-1,.,TRBV6-5,TGTGCCAGCAGTTACTCCGGGGGGTCGGACGTGAACGCTGAAGCTTTCTTT,CASSYSGGSDVNAEAFF
.,TRBJ2-7,TRBD2,TRBV10-3,TGTGCCATCAGTGGGCCCGGAGCTAGCGGGTTCTACGAGCAGTACTTC,CAISGPGASGFYEQYF
.,TRBJ1-2,TRBD1,TRBV20-1,TGCAGTGCTAGAGCGGAGGGGGCCTACTATGGCTACACCTTC,CSARAEGAYYGYTF
many,TRBJ2-3,TRBD1,TRBV10-3,TGTGCCATCAGTACACAGGGGCCCACAGATACGCAGTATTTT,CAISTQGPTDTQYF
few,TRBJ1-4,.,TRBV28,TGTGCCAGCAGTTTAACCAGGGCCCCGAATGAAAAACTGTTTTTT,CASSLTRAPNEKLFF
.,TRBJ2-1,.,TRBV3-1,TGTGCCAGCAGTCAGGGCGATGAGCAGTTCTTC,CASSQGDEQFF
many,TRBJ2-7,.,TRBV21-1,TGTGCCAGCAGCAAATCCCGGACAAAGAGCTCCTACGAGCAGTACTTC,CASSKSRTKSSYEQYF
few,TRBJ1-5,.,TRBV5-1,TGCGCCAGCAGCTTTGGGGCGGACCAGCCCCAGCATTTT,CASSFGADQPQHF
.,TRBJ1-3,.,TRBV10-3,TGTGCCATCAGTGAGTTAAGTTCTGGAAACACCATATATTTT,CAISELSSGNTIYF
many,TRBJ2-7,.,TRBV12-3/TRBV12-4,TGTGCCAGCAGTTTTAAGAACGAGCAGTACTTC,CASSFKNEQYF
many,TRBJ2-3,.,TRBV10-3,TGTGCCATCAGTGAGAGGAAGGACGGGACATTCCGAGATACGCAGTATTTT,CAISERKDGTFRDTQYF
many,TRBJ2-1,TRBD1,TRBV6-5,TGTGCCAGCAGTTACTCCCAGGGGGCTTGGGATGAGCAGTTCTTC,CASSYSQGAWDEQFF
.,TRBJ2-5,TRBD2,TRBV4-1,TGCGCCAGCAGCCAAGTTCTCACTAGCGGAGCGGAAGAGCAGTACTTC,CASSQVLTSGAEEQYF
.,TRBJ2-5,.,TRBV27,TGTGCCAGCAGTCCGGTGGCAGGTTCTCTCAGGGAGCGGTACTTC,CASSPVAGSLRERYF
.,TRBJ2-1,TRBD2,TRBV6-5,TGTGCCAGCAGTTACCGGTTAGCGGGAGAGCGTCCCGATGAGCAGTTCTTC,CASSYRLAGERPDEQFF
.,TRBJ2-6,.,TRBV27,TGTGCCAGCAGTTTATACCCTGGACAAACTGGGGCCAACGTCCTGACTTTC,CASSLYPGQTGANVLTF
many,TRBJ2-3,.,TRBV7-2,TGTGCCAGCAGCTTATTTGGCTATGCGGGCACAGATACGCAGTATTTT,CASSLFGYAGTDTQYF
few,TRBJ1-6,.,TRBV28,TGTGCCAGCATTCTTGGACAGCGGGGGAGCTCCTATAATTCACCCCTCCACTTT,CASILGQRGSSYNSPLHF